The rows below give T cell receptor beta chains drawn from one sample of a study of cytomegalovirus exposure and HLA in healthy donors. Some clones are missing from TCRdb's copy, which holds only in-frame ones; the method was immunoSEQ multiplex PCR. The data show about 120,000 clones, over 70% seen once. The sequencing sample was made of PBMCs. The receptors were sampled from a woman in her 50s in good health and CMV-seronegative. The CDR3 runs from the conserved cysteine through the conserved F or W. The D gene is left open where the match is weak. Some rows mark clone size as missing; the rest say once, few, many or name a class of expanded clone.

V	D	size	CDR3
TRBV19	.	.	CASSMAGGDYEQYF
TRBV5-6	.	once	CASSSGPRGYEQYF
TRBV7-6	.	once	CASSLEPIHAFF
TRBV28	TRBD2	.	CASKPVSGSRNNEQFF
TRBV28	.	few	CASSAQGWYTGELFF
TRBV6-5	TRBD2	.	CASSYSTSGKETQYF
TRBV4-3	.	.	CASSWGVGNYGYTF
TRBV6-5	TRBD1	.	CASSRTGEIYEQYF
TRBV2	TRBD2	.	CASSEMASGSYEQYF
TRBV4-2	.	.	CASSPTQGSAYEQYF
TRBV29-1	TRBD2	.	CSVHLAVAGASEQYF
TRBV4-3	.	.	CASSQDVRVEQAGELFF
TRBV28	.	.	CASSLWQADGLNTEAFF
TRBV28	.	few	CASSTATGYGYTF
TRBV4-1	TRBD2	few	CASSRTSGRAEETQYF
TRBV6-5	TRBD1	.	CASRPTGDSAQYF
TRBV6-5	TRBD1	.	CASSQDRVSLNEQFF
TRBV5-6	TRBD2	once	CASSFLAGVDREQYF
TRBV7-2	.	.	CASSLASARDQPQHF
TRBV30	TRBD2	few	CALAGTTTFREQFF
TRBV7-2	TRBD2	.	CASSLAGGMDTQYF
TRBV28	.	few	CASSPWTEGLTEAFF
TRBV13	.	.	CASSPRRGEKLFF
TRBV25-1	TRBD1	.	CASRAGGTYYNEQFF
TRBV25-1	TRBD1	.	CASSKTGTAEAFF
TRBV30	.	.	CACDQTGNTEAFF
TRBV6-5	TRBD1	.	CASSRQGEKLFF
TRBV5-1	.	.	CASSTQAGGETQYF
TRBV9	TRBD1	.	CASSVDGQGYNEKLFF
TRBV7-9	.	once	CASSLDGRLTGELFF
TRBV6-5	.	few	CASSAGFDGYTF
TRBV11-2	.	.	CASSLTRVGEQFF
TRBV5-1	.	few	CASSEGPSYEQYF
TRBV11-2	TRBD2	once	CASSTTSGAYNEQFF
TRBV10-3	TRBD2	once	CAISESVGLAGGGEQYF
TRBV29-1	.	.	CSVDGEQFF
TRBV4-1	TRBD1	few	CASSQPTGVHEQYF
TRBV19	TRBD1	few	CAIRNRDRGGYTF